These 30 T cell receptor beta chains originate from one sample sequenced in a study of blood T cell repertoires in COVID-19. Using immunoSEQ multiplex PCR, the repertoire was profiled, and TCRdb retains in-frame clones only, with some absent. This sample has some 300,000 clones; over 75% occur once, and the top ten carry about 4.2%. Sequenced material: PBMCs or T cells enriched from blood (not recorded which). All receptors derive from a man aged 25 to 40 who had recovered from COVID-19.

The chain links TRBV9 to TRBJ1-2; 8 nucleotides agree with TRBD1. This CDR3 region has 16 residues. Germline V gene sequence: CDR1 SGDLS, CDR2 YYNGEE. Trimming took 4 bases from V and 7 from J; bases not matched to a gene: 15. CDR3 amino acids: CASSIGQGKKGSGYTF. The CDR3 coding sequence is TGTGCCAGCAGCATCGGACAGGGAAAAAAGGGTTCTGGCTACACCTTC.

The chain couples TRBV19 to TRBJ2-7, with 7 bases identical to TRBD2. J lost 4 bases, V lost 5 bases, and 8 bases had no gene match. The CDR3 is 14 amino acids. Germline CDR1 LNHDA, CDR2 SQIVND (reference sequence). DNA of the CDR3: TGTGCCAGTAGTGGTGGTTGGGACTATTACGAGCAGTACTTC. It is translated as CASSGGWDYYEQYF.

V is TRBV27 and J is TRBJ1-1, with D tentatively TRBD1 (5 bases). CDR3 length: 15 residues. CDR1 and CDR2 (germline): MNHEY, SMNVEV (reference sequence). Trimming removed 8 bases at V and 5 bases at J, with 21 bases between. In DNA, the CDR3 is TGTGCCAGCTCTCAATTGACTGGGGGGGGGACTGAAGCTTTCTTT. Translating gives CASSQLTGGGTEAFF.

This chain uses TRBV19 with TRBJ2-7, with TRBD2 matching 7 bases. V shed 3 bases, J shed 7 bases, and the junction held 12 bases outside the gene matches. The germline V gene encodes CDR1 LNHDA and CDR2 SQIVND (reference sequence). The CDR3 loop spans 15 amino acids. The DNA for the CDR3 is TGTGCCAGTAGTATTGAGTGGGGAGGGGCCTGGGAGCAGTACTTC. The encoded protein is CASSIEWGGAWEQYF.

With respect to this clone: Other DNA sequences in this sample translate to the same CDR3. The chain recombines TRBV19 with TRBJ2-7; 7 positions agree with TRBD1. The CDR3 spans 13 residues. Germline V CDR1 and CDR2: LNHDA, SQIVND (reference sequence). The trim removed 4 bases at V and 2 bases at J, leaving 2 bases unmatched. CDR3 in amino acids: CASSRQGAYEQYF. The CDR3 DNA sequence: TGTGCCAGTAGTAGACAGGGAGCCTACGAGCAGTACTTC. Supplemented by reference TRBV19 and TRBJ2-7, the full variable domain reads DGGITQSPKYLFRKEGQNVTLSCEQNLNHDAMYWYRQDPGQGLRLIYYSQIVNDFQKGDIAEGYSVSREKKESFPLTVTSAQKNPTAFYLCASSRQGAYEQYFGPGTRLTVT.

The chain joins TRBV6-1 to TRBJ2-2; TRBD2 might be the D (5 bases). The CDR3 length is 16 residues. From germline, CDR1 is MNHNS and CDR2 SASEGT. V dropped 4 bases and J dropped 0 bases, with 12 bases sitting between them. CDR3 sequence: CASSVMEASNTGELFF. CDR3 nucleotides: TGTGCCAGCAGTGTGATGGAGGCATCGAACACCGGGGAGCTGTTTTTT.

V and J are TRBV18 and TRBJ1-1; no reliable D call. The germline gives CDR1 KGHSH, CDR2 LQKENI. This CDR3 has 13 amino acids. Trimming pared 6 bases from V and 3 bases from J, leaving 11 bases between. This CDR3 is CASSYDSYTEAFF. The DNA of the CDR3 is TGTGCCAGCTCCTATGACTCCTACACTGAAGCTTTCTTT.

There are a few counts of this clone. This chain connects TRBV11-2 to TRBJ1-6; tentative D call: TRBD1 (6 bases). The V end lost 5 bases, the J end lost 4 bases, and 9 bases lay between the germline ends. This CDR3 has 14 amino acids. The germline gives CDR1 SGHAT, CDR2 FQNNGV. The CDR3 reads CASSRTDYNSPLHF. The CDR3 DNA reads TGTGCCAGCAGCCGGACAGATTATAATTCACCCCTCCACTTT.

The rearrangement uses TRBV30 and TRBJ2-2, with 11 positions matching TRBD2. V dropped 4 bases and J dropped 4; count of bases not matched to a gene: 8. CDR3 length: 16 amino acids. Per the germline V gene, CDR1 is GTSNPN and CDR2 is SVGIG (reference sequence). The chain's CDR3 is CAWTKGTSGFTGELFF. DNA of the CDR3: TGTGCCTGGACCAAAGGGACTAGCGGATTCACCGGGGAGCTGTTTTTT.

The V and J genes are TRBV11-2 and TRBJ1-1; no clear D gene. Germline CDR1 SGHAT, CDR2 FQNNGV. V was pared by 2 bases and J by 2 bases, with 12 bases between. The CDR3 contains 15 residues. In DNA, the CDR3 is TGTGCCAGCAGCTTATCCGGGTACCAAAACACTGAAGCTTTCTTT. It yields the protein CASSLSGYQNTEAFF.

CDR3 amino acids: CASSISILDGLAGYNEQFF. The CDR3 DNA reads TGTGCCAGTAGTATCTCGATTTTGGACGGACTAGCGGGTTACAATGAGCAGTTCTTC. V and J are TRBV19 and TRBJ2-1, with 11 nucleotides matching TRBD2. CDR1 and CDR2 (germline): LNHDA, SQIVND (reference sequence). This CDR3 is 19 amino acids long. V lost 3 bases to trimming and J lost 4 bases; unmatched junction nucleotides: 14.

The genes are TRBV5-4 and TRBJ1-2, with TRBD1 identical over 11 bases. The CDR3 length is 15 residues. The V segment lost 3 bases and the J segment 3 bases; nucleotides outside the gene matches: 4. Germline V gene lookup returns CDR1 SGHNT and CDR2 YYREEE (reference sequence). The CDR3 sequence is CASSSRTGGDYGYTF. For the CDR3, the DNA is TGTGCCAGCAGCTCTCGGACAGGGGGCGACTATGGCTACACCTTC.

The CDR3: CASSPTGYGETQYF. DNA of the CDR3: TGCGCCAGCAGCCCCACAGGGTATGGGGAGACCCAGTACTTC. This chain uses TRBV5-1 with TRBJ2-5; perhaps TRBD1 as D (6 bases). CDR1 and CDR2 (germline): SGHRS, YFSETQ. This CDR3 has 14 residues. The V and J ends lost 4 bases and 5 bases respectively, with 15 bases between them.

The V gene is TRBV6-5, the J gene TRBJ1-2; the D gene is possibly TRBD1 (5 bases). From germline, CDR1 is MNHEY and CDR2 SVGAGI. The ends were cut back, 7 bases at V and 4 bases at J, with 10 bases in the middle. The CDR3 covers 12 residues. The CDR3 nucleotides are TGTGCCAGCACGCAGGGCCGCTATGGCTACACCTTC. Amino acids: CASTQGRYGYTF.

The CDR3 loop reads CASSLAGGGGELFF. The CDR3, as DNA: TGTGCCAGCAGCTTAGCAGGGGGCGGCGGGGAGCTGTTTTTT. This chain joins TRBV7-9 and TRBJ2-2, with 7 positions matching TRBD1. The CDR3 consists of 14 residues. V lost 0 bases, J lost 7 bases, and 2 bases stayed unmatched. CDR1 SEHNR and CDR2 FQNEAQ come from the germline V gene (reference sequence).

The chain links TRBV21-1 to TRBJ2-1; the table's D call, TRBD2, was not checked against the DNA. TRBV21-1 is reported as a pseudogene. The CDR3 consists of 15 residues. For the CDR3, the DNA is TGTGCCAGCAGCAAAGGCAGCGGGGGCTACAATGAGCAGTTCTTC. Its protein product is CASSKGSGGYNEQFF.

The chain links TRBV11-2 to TRBJ2-7; a weak D match, TRBD1 (6 bases). This CDR3 comprises 15 residues. V gave up 4 bases and J gave up 7 bases, with 20 bases separating them. Germline V CDR1 and CDR2: SGHAT, FQNNGV. CDR3 sequence reads: CASSSFRGSTYEQYF. The CDR3 DNA reads TGTGCCAGCAGCTCCTTCAGGGGTTCTACTTATGAGCAGTACTTC. The full variable domain, rest sourced from reference TRBV11-2 and TRBJ2-7, is EAGVAQSPRYKIIEKRQSVAFWCNPISGHATLYWYQQILGQGPKLLIQFQNNGVVDDSQLPKDRFSAERLKGVDSTLKIQPAKLEDSAVYLCASSSFRGSTYEQYFGPGTRLTVT.

This clone was seen just once. The chain uses TRBV6-5 and TRBJ1-6; 7 bases match TRBD1. This CDR3 is 15 amino acids long. After removal of 0 bases from V and 7 bases from J, the junction contained 3 bases not matched to a gene. The germline gives CDR1 MNHEY, CDR2 SVGAGI. The CDR3 nucleotides read TGTGCCAGCAGTTACTCAGGGGGCGACAATTCACCCCTCCACTTT. Translated: CASSYSGGDNSPLHF.

The rearrangement links TRBV5-4 to TRBJ2-7; D unresolved. This CDR3 is built from 14 residues. Germline CDR1 and CDR2: SGHNT and YYREEE (reference sequence). V was trimmed by 4 bases and J by 1 base, leaving 12 bases between them. The CDR3 nucleotides are TGTGCCAGCAGCCTCTCGACTGCTTCCTACGAGCAGTACTTC. As protein: CASSLSTASYEQYF.

The chain links TRBV18 to TRBJ1-5; 8 bases fit TRBD1. The germline CDR1 and CDR2 sequences are KGHSH and LQKENI. The V segment lost 4 bases and the J segment 2 bases; nucleotides outside the gene matches: 16. The CDR3 extends over 19 amino acids. The CDR3 DNA reads as TGTGCCAGCTCACTACGAGACAGGGGTAGGGGGCGCGGCAATCAGCCCCAGCATTTT. It specifies CASSLRDRGRGRGNQPQHF.

The V and J genes are TRBV28 and TRBJ1-2; D remains unclear. Germline V lookup: CDR1 MDHEN, CDR2 SYDVKM. V lost 6 bases to trimming and J lost 7 bases, with 15 bases between them. The length of the CDR3 is 13 residues. For the CDR3, the DNA is TGTGCCAGCAGGACCTACGCGGGCCCTGGCTACACCTTC. Protein product: CASRTYAGPGYTF.

This chain uses TRBV11-2 with TRBJ1-4; D ambiguous. This CDR3 comprises 16 residues. Germline V gives CDR1 SGHAT, CDR2 FQNNGV. V was trimmed by 1 base and J by 0 bases, leaving 9 bases between them. This chain's CDR3 is CASSLGRFSTNEKLFF. The CDR3 DNA reads TGTGCCAGCAGCTTAGGGCGGTTCTCAACTAATGAAAAACTGTTTTTT.

The chain recombines TRBV27 with TRBJ2-7; 11 bases are shared with TRBD2. The J segment lost 2 bases and the V segment lost 5 bases, leaving 14 bases of the junction unmatched. The length of the CDR3 is 18 residues. CDR1 and CDR2 (germline): MNHEY, SMNVEV (reference sequence). The CDR3: CASSAITPSGGPAYEQYF. CDR3 nucleotide sequence: TGTGCCAGCAGTGCCATTACGCCTAGCGGGGGGCCGGCCTACGAGCAGTACTTC.

Concerning this clone itself: The sample contains more than one DNA sequence encoding this CDR3. The rearrangement links TRBV5-1 to TRBJ1-4; D is uncertain. The CDR3 runs 15 residues. Between the trimmed V and J ends, which lost 1 base and 5 bases, there was a span of 12 bases. Germline V lookup: CDR1 SGHRS, CDR2 YFSETQ. CDR3 amino acids: CASSLSRGGNEKLFF. The CDR3 DNA reads as TGCGCCAGCAGCTTGTCTCGGGGTGGCAATGAAAAACTGTTTTTT.

This sequence joins TRBV19 and TRBJ2-7, with TRBD1 matching over 8 bases. The CDR3 is made up of 13 amino acids. Germline-derived CDR1 and CDR2 are LNHDA and SQIVND (reference sequence). The trim removed 9 bases at V and 2 bases at J, leaving 6 bases unmatched. CDR3 sequence reads: CASRQGTTYEQYF. The DNA of the CDR3 is TGTGCCAGCCGACAGGGGACAACCTACGAGCAGTACTTC.

The chain joins TRBV5-1 to TRBJ1-4; D is unclear. Between the trimmed V and J ends, which lost 1 base and 0 bases, there was a span of 13 bases. The CDR3 runs 17 residues. Germline CDR1 and CDR2: SGHRS and YFSETQ. The CDR3 reads CASSLLGRTATNEKLFF. The CDR3 DNA reads as TGCGCCAGCAGCTTGTTGGGCAGAACAGCAACTAATGAAAAACTGTTTTTT.

CDR3 bases: TGCAGCGTTGCTGGGGCGGAGTGGAGCACAGATACGCAGTATTTT. Protein: CSVAGAEWSTDTQYF. The chain employs TRBV29-1 and TRBJ2-3; possible D gene TRBD1, 5 bases. In germline, CDR1 is SQVTM, CDR2 ANQGSEA. V lost 4 bases and J lost 0, with 14 bases in between. The CDR3 is 15 residues long.

V and J are TRBV4-1 and TRBJ2-1; 10 nucleotides line up with TRBD2. V trimming: 1 base; J trimming: 8 bases; junction bases outside the gene matches: 5. The CDR3 has 15 residues. CDR1 and CDR2 (germline): MGHRA, YSYEKL. The CDR3 protein is CASSQASGRVYEQFF. CDR3 nucleotide sequence: TGCGCCAGCAGCCAAGCTAGCGGGAGAGTGTATGAGCAGTTCTTC.

This chain connects TRBV7-8 to TRBJ2-7, with D maybe TRBD2 (7 bases). The CDR3 sequence is 13 residues long. Trimming took 2 bases from V and 7 from J, leaving 12 bases between them. CDR1 and CDR2 (germline): SGHVS, FQNEAQ. The CDR3 spells CASSLQGGGEQYF. CDR3 in DNA: TGTGCCAGCAGCTTACAGGGAGGGGGAGAGCAGTACTTC.

The rearrangement uses TRBV6-5 and TRBJ1-2; no clear D gene. The CDR3 sequence is 13 residues long. The germline V gene encodes CDR1 MNHEY and CDR2 SVGAGI. V was cut by 2 bases and J by 4 bases, with 8 bases left in between. The chain's CDR3 is CASSYEGAYGYTF. For the CDR3, the DNA is TGTGCCAGCAGTTACGAGGGTGCCTATGGCTACACCTTC.